This passage covers 27 T cell receptor beta chains from one sample sequenced in a study of early T cells in non-severe SARS-CoV-2 infection. TCRdb recomputed calls from the 5' RACE reads with MiXCR, one row per CDR3 protein. The sample lists some 60,000 distinct CDR3 sequences; 6.5% to 8.5% were seen once. Sequencing was done on a sample of whole blood. The origin of the receptors is an adult who was a healthcare worker with PCR-confirmed SARS-CoV-2 infection or an uninfected control (not recorded which).

The V call is TRBV9, the J call TRBJ1-3, with D possibly TRBD1 on 6 matching bases. V gave up 4 bases and J gave up 10 bases, with 9 bases separating them. Germline V gives CDR1 SGDLS, CDR2 YYNGEE. CDR3 length: 11 amino acids. CDR3: CASSRGQTIYF. As DNA, the CDR3 is TGTGCCAGCAGCCGCGGACAGACCATATATTTT.

The chain combines TRBV27 with TRBJ2-3; D is unresolved. Germline-derived CDR1 and CDR2 are MNHEY and SMNVEV (reference sequence). Trimming left V 8 bases short and J 5 bases short, with 5 bases between. The CDR3 contains 10 residues. The CDR3 reads CASFGDTQYF. In nucleotides, the CDR3 is TGTGCCAGCTTTGGAGATACGCAGTATTTT.

V usage is TRBV27 and J usage is TRBJ2-7; tentatively, D is TRBD1 or TRBD2 (5 bases each). Between the trimmed V and J ends, which lost 5 bases and 2 bases, there was a span of 10 bases. CDR3 size: 13 residues. Germline CDR1 is MNHEY and CDR2 is SMNVEV (reference sequence). The DNA for the CDR3 is TGTGCCAGCAGTGGGGGACGGGCCTACGAGCAGTACTTC. Translation gives CASSGGRAYEQYF.

The rearrangement joins TRBV7-6 to TRBJ1-1, with D hard to call. This CDR3 has 14 amino acids. Germline CDR1 is SGHVS and CDR2 is FNYEAQ. The germline V and J ends were trimmed by 5 bases and 1 base, with 11 bases remaining between them. CDR3 protein: CASSPDWRNTEAFF. CDR3 DNA: TGTGCCAGCAGCCCCGACTGGCGGAACACTGAAGCTTTCTTT. Filled out from reference TRBV7-6 and TRBJ1-1, the complete variable domain reads GAGVSQSPRYKVTKRGQDVALRCDPISGHVSLYWYRQALGQGPEFLTYFNYEAQQDKSGLPNDRFSAERPEGSISTLTIQRTEQRDSAMYRCASSPDWRNTEAFFGQGTRLTVV.

This clonotype was observed at least ten times. The chain links TRBV2 to TRBJ2-7; D unresolved. The CDR3 totals 11 residues. V was clipped by 5 bases and J by 2 bases, with 4 bases between them. Germline CDR1 SNHLY, CDR2 FYNNEI. The CDR3 loop reads CASSPTYEQYF. In DNA form, the CDR3 reads TGTGCCAGCAGTCCCACCTACGAGCAGTACTTC.

This clonotype was picked up many times. The chain is built from TRBV7-9 and TRBJ2-5; unclear D gene. Germline CDR1 SEHNR, CDR2 FQNEAQ (reference sequence). V dropped 5 bases and J dropped 2 bases, with 15 bases sitting between them. The CDR3 length is 15 residues. The CDR3 DNA is TGTGCCAGCAGCCCCTTCCTCGACGAGCAAGAGACCCAGTACTTC. This encodes CASSPFLDEQETQYF. Full variable domain (missing parts from reference TRBV7-9 and TRBJ2-5): DTGVSQNPRHKITKRGQNVTFRCDPISEHNRLYWYRQTLGQGPEFLTYFQNEAQLEKSRLLSDRFSAERPKGSFSTLEIQRTEQGDSAMYLCASSPFLDEQETQYFGPGTRLLVL.

This clonotype was detected many times. The J gene is TRBJ2-7, the V gene TRBV29-1; D unresolved. This CDR3 comprises 14 residues. Germline V gene lookup returns CDR1 SQVTM and CDR2 ANQGSEA. V lost 3 bases to trimming and J lost 11 bases, with 23 bases between them. CDR3 in amino acids: CSVELGQSAGGEYF. The CDR3 DNA is TGCAGCGTTGAGTTAGGGCAGTCCGCAGGTGGAGAGTACTTC.

The chain joins TRBV20-1 to TRBJ1-2; TRBD1 is a possible D gene (6 bases). The CDR3 loop spans 14 amino acids. The germline gives CDR1 DFQATT, CDR2 SNEGSKA (reference sequence). V dropped 0 bases and J dropped 4 bases, with 12 bases sitting between them. The CDR3 DNA reads TGCAGTGCTAGAGATCAGGGGATCACCTATGGCTACACCTTC. It is translated as CSARDQGITYGYTF.

This clonotype was counted at least ten times. The gene calls are TRBV2 and TRBJ2-1; 10 nucleotides align to TRBD2. The germline V gene encodes CDR1 SNHLY and CDR2 FYNNEI. V dropped 2 bases and J dropped 7; count of bases not matched to a gene: 5. The CDR3 spans 15 residues. As DNA, the CDR3 is TGTGCCAGCAGTGAATCCAGCGGGAGGGGGAATGAGCAGTTCTTC. It specifies CASSESSGRGNEQFF.

This chain connects TRBV7-9 to TRBJ1-2; no clear D. Germline CDR1 SEHNR, CDR2 FQNEAQ (reference sequence). Between the trimmed V and J ends, which lost 2 bases and 2 bases, there was a span of 9 bases. This CDR3 spans 14 amino acids. The CDR3 loop reads CASSLLGTNYGYTF. As DNA, the CDR3 is TGTGCCAGCAGCTTACTAGGAACCAACTATGGCTACACCTTC.

The J gene is TRBJ2-5, the V gene TRBV5-1, with D possibly being TRBD2 (6 bases). The germline V gene has CDR1 SGHRS and CDR2 YFSETQ. The length of the CDR3 is 15 residues. V lost 1 base to trimming and J lost 0 bases, with 10 bases between them. CDR3 coding DNA: TGCGCCAGCAGCTTGTTCGGCGGGGACCAAGAGACCCAGTACTTC. It encodes CASSLFGGDQETQYF.

There are a few counts of this clonotype. The chain joins TRBV29-1 to TRBJ2-7; D is uncertain. CDR1 and CDR2 from the germline V gene are SQVTM and ANQGSEA. V was pared by 2 bases and J by 9 bases, with 14 bases between. The CDR3 length is 12 residues. The CDR3 coding sequence is TGCAGCGTTGAATCGTTTCCCCTTAGGCAGTACTTC. This encodes CSVESFPLRQYF.

This clonotype was counted many times. This sequence joins TRBV12-3 or TRBV12-4 and TRBJ2-1; D remains ambiguous. V was trimmed by 8 bases and J by 5 bases, leaving 10 bases between them. The length of the CDR3 is 12 residues. The CDR3 nucleotides are TGTGCCAGCCGAGAACGAGACAATGAGCAGTTCTTC. This encodes CASRERDNEQFF.

This chain connects TRBV28 to TRBJ2-5, with D possibly being TRBD2 (6 bases). Looked up from germline, CDR1 is MDHEN and CDR2 is SYDVKM. This CDR3 contains 14 residues. Between the trimmed V and J ends, which lost 3 bases and 4 bases, there was a span of 12 bases. The CDR3 sequence is CASSFRREGETQYF. The CDR3 DNA is TGTGCCAGCAGTTTTCGGCGGGAAGGAGAGACCCAGTACTTC.

The chain employs TRBV2 and TRBJ2-1, with 7 positions matching TRBD2. Per germline, CDR1 SNHLY and CDR2 FYNNEI. CDR3 length equals 12 residues. Unmatched junction bases numbered 6, after V lost 8 bases and J lost 8 bases. The CDR3 DNA sequence: TGTGCCAGCTCCGGGGGGTGGGATGAGCAGTTCTTC. It specifies CASSGGWDEQFF.

The sample holds a few counts of this clonotype. The chain has TRBV29-1 and TRBJ2-7; D tentatively reads TRBD1 or TRBD2 (5 bases each). V dropped 5 bases and J dropped 6 bases, with 14 bases sitting between them. CDR1 is SQVTM, CDR2 ANQGSEA, per germline. This CDR3 contains 12 residues. CDR3 in amino acids: CSVPVGTGEQYF. CDR3 in DNA: TGCAGCGTTCCCGTGGGGACGGGCGAGCAGTACTTC.

V usage is TRBV7-2 and J usage is TRBJ2-3; 14 positions agree with TRBD2. Trimming at V came to 0 bases and at J to 1 base, leaving 3 bases not matched to a gene. The CDR3 has 18 amino acids. Germline values: CDR1 SGHTA, CDR2 FQGNSA. CDR3 region: CASSLAPGLAGGTDTQYF. The CDR3 coding sequence is TGTGCCAGCAGCTTAGCGCCGGGACTAGCGGGAGGCACAGATACGCAGTATTTT.

This clonotype occurred many times. The gene calls are TRBV12-3 or TRBV12-4 and TRBJ2-1; D is unclear. Trimming removed 5 bases at V and 4 bases at J, with 15 bases between. This CDR3 is built from 15 residues. The CDR3 spells CASSPTSRRYNEQFF. The CDR3 DNA sequence: TGTGCCAGCAGTCCGACATCAAGGAGATACAATGAGCAGTTCTTC.

A few counts support this clonotype. The J gene is TRBJ2-7, the V gene TRBV27; no firm D call. Germline-derived CDR1 and CDR2 are MNHEY and SMNVEV (reference sequence). The CDR3 spans 14 residues. V gave up 3 bases and J gave up 2 bases, with 11 bases separating them. CDR3 sequence reads: CASSLGTSTYEQYF. DNA of the CDR3: TGTGCCAGCAGTTTGGGAACGTCGACCTACGAGCAGTACTTC.

V and J are TRBV3-1 and TRBJ2-3; D remains ambiguous. The CDR3 covers 17 residues. Germline CDR1 and CDR2: LGHDT and YNNKEL (reference sequence). Trimming took off 1 base at V and 2 bases at J, with 16 bases between the two ends. The CDR3, as DNA: TGTGCCAGCAGCCAAGGGGTGGGATTACTTTCCACAGATACGCAGTATTTT. Amino acids: CASSQGVGLLSTDTQYF.

This clonotype was counted only a few times. CDR3 nucleotides: TGTGCCAGCAGCTTTTTGGGACTAGGAGAAGGGTTGGAAAACATTCAGTACTTC. Residues: CASSFLGLGEGLENIQYF. The J gene is TRBJ2-4, the V gene TRBV7-2, with 8 positions matching TRBD2. From germline, CDR1 is SGHTA and CDR2 FQGNSA. The CDR3 runs 18 residues. Trimming took 3 bases from V and 5 from J; bases not matched to a gene: 15.

This clonotype appeared many times. The chain links TRBV11-2 to TRBJ2-1; no definite D call. CDR1 and CDR2 (germline): SGHAT, FQNNGV. The V end lost 0 bases, the J end lost 15 bases, and 12 bases lay between the germline ends. This CDR3 has 12 amino acids. The CDR3: CASSLESPRRFF. CDR3 in DNA: TGTGCCAGCAGCTTAGAAAGCCCGCGGCGGTTCTTC.

The chain carries TRBV29-1 and TRBJ2-5; the match to TRBD2 covers 7 bases. CDR3 length: 14 amino acids. CDR1 is SQVTM and CDR2 is ANQGSEA in the germline V gene. The junction had 1 base not matched to a gene; V was cut back by 0 bases and J by 0 bases. The chain's CDR3 is CSVEDRGDQETQYF. The CDR3, as DNA: TGCAGCGTTGAAGATCGGGGGGACCAAGAGACCCAGTACTTC.

V is TRBV18 and J is TRBJ2-7, with 9 nucleotides matching TRBD1. The junction had 10 bases not matched to a gene; V was cut back by 6 bases and J by 7 bases. Germline loops: CDR1 KGHSH, CDR2 LQKENI. The length of the CDR3 is 14 residues. The CDR3 nucleotides read TGTGCCAGCTCGCCCGGACAGGGGCCGAAAGAGCAGTACTTC. It specifies CASSPGQGPKEQYF. Looking up the rest from reference TRBV18 and TRBJ2-7 gives the full variable domain: NAGVMQNPRHLVRRRGQEARLRCSPMKGHSHVYWYRQLPEEGLKFMVYLQKENIIDESGMPKERFSAEFPKEGPSILRIQQVVRGDSAAYFCASSPGQGPKEQYFGPGTRLTVT.

This clonotype was observed a handful of times. The chain has TRBV5-1 and TRBJ2-5; the D is unclear. V dropped 4 bases and J dropped 3 bases, with 10 bases sitting between them. The CDR3 consists of 13 residues. The germline CDR1 and CDR2 sequences are SGHRS and YFSETQ. CDR3 sequence: CASSVYEKETQYF. In DNA, the CDR3 is TGCGCCAGCAGCGTTTACGAAAAAGAGACCCAGTACTTC.

This chain links TRBV27 with TRBJ2-3; 11 nucleotides agree with TRBD1. The germline CDR1 and CDR2 sequences are MNHEY and SMNVEV (reference sequence). Unmatched junction bases numbered 13, after V lost 6 bases and J lost 2 bases. This CDR3 has 18 residues. The CDR3 nucleotides read TGTGCCAGCAGCTACGGGCCGGACAGGGGGCTCCTCACAGATACGCAGTATTTT. Amino acid sequence: CASSYGPDRGLLTDTQYF.

The chain couples TRBV7-2 to TRBJ2-5, with unresolved D. The CDR3 spans 15 residues. Trimming pared 1 base from V and 2 bases from J, leaving 11 bases between. Germline V CDR1 and CDR2: SGHTA, FQGNSA. CDR3 region: CASSLEGYPQETQYF. In nucleotides, the CDR3 is TGTGCCAGCAGCTTAGAGGGCTACCCTCAAGAGACCCAGTACTTC.